This T cell receptor (beta chain) was recovered during a study of cytomegalovirus exposure and HLA in healthy donors. Study conclusions and caveats: Most of the TCR beta V segments (in an earlier analysis) were productive either about 87% or about 30% of the time. What a later analysis reportedly showed was that an Asian-associated ancestry cluster had fewer N-insertions than the approximately 720-donor mean.

Researchers ran the PCR with 60 Vbeta and 13 Jbeta primers. Clones were sequenced by immunoSEQ multiplex PCR, and TCRdb holds only the in-frame ones, with some missing. The sample records 150,000 to 250,000 clones, 70% to 85% being singletons. The CDR3 sequence is 15 residues long. Trimming pared 4 bases from V and 3 bases from J, leaving 15 bases between. Germline V gene lookup returns CDR1 SGHRS and CDR2 YFSETQ. On this clone itself: Its target is unknown.

The source material was PBMCs. This receptor was obtained from a boy between 2 and 10 years old in good health and CMV-seronegative. This sequence joins TRBV5-1 and TRBJ2-3, with D perhaps TRBD2 (7 bases). CDR3 sequence reads: CASSPGLGGTDTQYF. The CDR3 DNA reads as TGCGCCAGCAGCCCCGGACTAGGGGGGACAGATACGCAGTATTTT.